These T cell receptor beta chains were read from a single sample in a study of shared clonotypes between healthy human individuals. Assay used: immunoSEQ multiplex PCR; TCRdb lists only in-frame clones, some missing. Counted here are roughly 2,300,000 clones, 85% to 95% occurring once; the ten biggest clones make up about 0.36%. Material for sequencing was naive CD4+ T cells from PBMCs. These receptors all come from a man between 18 and 35 years old in good health. Some clones in this sample may be carry-over from other donors' samples. Both conserved end residues are part of each CDR3. Each record gives: V gene, clone size, CDR3 protein. The listing skips clone size in some rows; elsewhere it reads once, few, many or a size class.

TRBV7-3 | NA | CASSLMGLAGQETQYF
TRBV7-2 | NA | CASRTTSGRADTQYF
TRBV28 | NA | CASSLWQNEQYF
TRBV18 | NA | CASSPRNAGNTDTQYF
TRBV5-1 | NA | CASSLEGQEAGYTF
TRBV6-4 | NA | CASSVTGGYTEAFF
TRBV6-6 | NA | CASSYLGGSYEQYF
TRBV25-1 | NA | CASSESGATNEKLFF
TRBV27 | NA | CASSFAGVTPQHF
TRBV28 | NA | CASSGGRQGASGGYTF
TRBV28 | NA | CASIPRQVAPYEQYF
TRBV10-2 | NA | CASSETGQAFSGANVLTF
TRBV28 | NA | CASSWGTRGTGELFF
TRBV30 | once | CACRGLGNEQYF
TRBV28 | NA | CASFFRDWGYTF
TRBV18 | NA | CASSPSLSLEYEQYF
TRBV19 | NA | CASSVTGFDQPQHF
TRBV4-3 | NA | CASSGARTTDTQYF
TRBV28 | NA | CATLSRGGDTGELFF
TRBV29-1 | NA | CSVGKGRDYEQYF
TRBV5-1 | NA | CASRLGGISYNEQFF
TRBV9 | once | CASSVLGGRGQNTEAFF
TRBV10-3 | NA | CAISEPGEMGGNTIYF
TRBV27 | NA | CASSPHRDEQYF
TRBV18 | few | CASSPGQLEAFF
TRBV6-5 | NA | CASSRDRDNQPQHF
TRBV5-1 | NA | CASSSDRVDYTF
TRBV25-1 | NA | CASSDPGQGNNEQFF
TRBV7-3 | NA | CASSFLAGPFTDTQYF
TRBV5-1 | NA | CASSSSGDTSDTQYF
TRBV28 | NA | CASSFSYRGTDTQYF
TRBV29-1 | NA | CSVSLAANGKQFF
TRBV7-6 | once | CASSPTTGSGGNTIYF
TRBV7-9 | NA | CASSLALAGEETQYF
TRBV28 | NA | CASSLRAMVAEAFF
TRBV9 | NA | CASSGGFGGRYGYTF
TRBV28 | few | CATLGGLQPQHF
TRBV29-1 | NA | CSVAETGGFGETQYF
TRBV7-2 | NA | CASSQARDRKYEQYF
TRBV5-1 | NA | CASSLDSEGQPQHF